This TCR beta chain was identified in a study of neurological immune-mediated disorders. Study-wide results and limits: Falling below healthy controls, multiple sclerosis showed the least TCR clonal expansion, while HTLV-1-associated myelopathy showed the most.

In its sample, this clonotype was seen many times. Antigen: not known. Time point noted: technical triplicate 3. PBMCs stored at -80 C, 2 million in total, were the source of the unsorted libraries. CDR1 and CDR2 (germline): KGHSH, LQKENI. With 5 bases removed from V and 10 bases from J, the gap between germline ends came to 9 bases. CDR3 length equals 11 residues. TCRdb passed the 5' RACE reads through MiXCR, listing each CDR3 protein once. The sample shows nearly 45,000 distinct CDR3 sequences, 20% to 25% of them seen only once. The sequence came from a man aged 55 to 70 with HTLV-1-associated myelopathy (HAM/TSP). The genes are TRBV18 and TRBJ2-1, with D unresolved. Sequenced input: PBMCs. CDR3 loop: CASSSGVEQFF. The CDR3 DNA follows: TGTGCCAGCTCATCAGGCGTCGAGCAGTTCTTC.